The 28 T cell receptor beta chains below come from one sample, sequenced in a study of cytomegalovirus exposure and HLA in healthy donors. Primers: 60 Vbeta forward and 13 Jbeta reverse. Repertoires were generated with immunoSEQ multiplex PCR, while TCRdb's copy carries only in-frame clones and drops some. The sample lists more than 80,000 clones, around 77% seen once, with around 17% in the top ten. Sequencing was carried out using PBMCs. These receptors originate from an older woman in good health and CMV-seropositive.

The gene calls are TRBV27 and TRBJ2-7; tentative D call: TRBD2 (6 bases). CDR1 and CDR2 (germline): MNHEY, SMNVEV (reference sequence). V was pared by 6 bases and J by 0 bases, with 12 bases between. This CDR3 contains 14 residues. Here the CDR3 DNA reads TGTGCCAGCAGGCGGGACGGCCGCTCCTACGAGCAGTACTTC. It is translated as CASRRDGRSYEQYF.

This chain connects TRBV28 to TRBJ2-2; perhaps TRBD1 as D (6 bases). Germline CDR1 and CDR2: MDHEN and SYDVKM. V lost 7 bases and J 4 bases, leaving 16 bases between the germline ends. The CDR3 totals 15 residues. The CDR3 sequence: CASMSGAIGTGELFF. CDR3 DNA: TGTGCCAGCATGTCAGGGGCGATTGGCACCGGGGAGCTGTTTTTT.

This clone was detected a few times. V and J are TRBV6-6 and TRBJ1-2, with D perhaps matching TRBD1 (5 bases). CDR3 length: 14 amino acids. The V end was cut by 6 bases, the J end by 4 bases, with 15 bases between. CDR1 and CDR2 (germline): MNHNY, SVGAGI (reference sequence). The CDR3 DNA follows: TGTGCCAGCAGCTCACTGACAGAAGGCTATGGCTACACCTTC. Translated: CASSSLTEGYGYTF.

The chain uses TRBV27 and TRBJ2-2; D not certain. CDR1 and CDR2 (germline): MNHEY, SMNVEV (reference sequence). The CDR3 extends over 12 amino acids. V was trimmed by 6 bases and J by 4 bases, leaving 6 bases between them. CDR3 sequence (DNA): TGTGCCAGCAGCTCACTCACCGGGGAGCTGTTTTTT. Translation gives CASSSLTGELFF.

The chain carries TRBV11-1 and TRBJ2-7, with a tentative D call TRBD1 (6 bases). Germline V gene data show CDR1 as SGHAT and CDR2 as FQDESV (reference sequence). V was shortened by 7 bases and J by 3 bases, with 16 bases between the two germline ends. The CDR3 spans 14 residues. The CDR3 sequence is CASNPTQGNYEQYF. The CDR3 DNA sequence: TGTGCCAGCAACCCAACCCAGGGGAACTACGAGCAGTACTTC.

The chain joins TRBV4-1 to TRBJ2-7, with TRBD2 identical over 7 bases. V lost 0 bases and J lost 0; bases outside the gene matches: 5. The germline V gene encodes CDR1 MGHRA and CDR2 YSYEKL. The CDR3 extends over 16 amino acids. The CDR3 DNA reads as TGCGCCAGCAGCCAAGATCCTAGCGGTCTCTCCTACGAGCAGTACTTC. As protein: CASSQDPSGLSYEQYF.

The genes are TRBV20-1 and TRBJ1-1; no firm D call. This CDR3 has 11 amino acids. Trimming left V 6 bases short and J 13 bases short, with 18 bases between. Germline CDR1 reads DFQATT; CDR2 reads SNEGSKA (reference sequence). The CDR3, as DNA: TGCAGTGCCGAATCTGGGGAGAAGTTTTTCTTT. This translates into CSAESGEKFFF.

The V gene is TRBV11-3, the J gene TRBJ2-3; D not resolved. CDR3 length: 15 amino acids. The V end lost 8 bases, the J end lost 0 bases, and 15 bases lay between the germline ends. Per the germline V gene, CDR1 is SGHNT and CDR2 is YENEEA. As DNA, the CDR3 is TGTGCCAGCTTTAAGCATCCTCTTAGCACAGATACGCAGTATTTT. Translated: CASFKHPLSTDTQYF.

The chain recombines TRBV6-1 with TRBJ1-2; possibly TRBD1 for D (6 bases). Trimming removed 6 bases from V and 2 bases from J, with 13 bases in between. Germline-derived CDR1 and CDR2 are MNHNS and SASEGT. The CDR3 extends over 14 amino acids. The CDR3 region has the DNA TGTGCCAGCAGGACGGCTACAGGGAACTATGGCTACACCTTC. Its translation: CASRTATGNYGYTF.

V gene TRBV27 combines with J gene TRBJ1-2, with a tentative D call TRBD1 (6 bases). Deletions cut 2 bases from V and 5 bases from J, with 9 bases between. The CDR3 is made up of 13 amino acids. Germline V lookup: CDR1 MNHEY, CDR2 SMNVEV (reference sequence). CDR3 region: CASSLQDSYGYTF. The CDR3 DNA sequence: TGTGCCAGCAGTTTACAGGACAGTTATGGCTACACCTTC.

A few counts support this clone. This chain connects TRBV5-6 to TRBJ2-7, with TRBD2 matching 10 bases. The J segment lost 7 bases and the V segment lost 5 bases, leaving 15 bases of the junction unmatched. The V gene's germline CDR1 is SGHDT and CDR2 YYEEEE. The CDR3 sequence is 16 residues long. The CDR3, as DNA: TGTGCCAGCAGTAGTCTCAGGCTAGCGGGAGTTGGGGAGCAGTACTTC. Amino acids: CASSSLRLAGVGEQYF.

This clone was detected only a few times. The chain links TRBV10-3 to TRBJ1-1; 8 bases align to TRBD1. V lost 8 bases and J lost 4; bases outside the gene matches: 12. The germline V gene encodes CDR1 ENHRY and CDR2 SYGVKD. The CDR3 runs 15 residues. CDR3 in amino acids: CAISDRVNRRTEAFF. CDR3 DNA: TGTGCCATCTCGGACAGGGTGAATCGTCGCACTGAAGCTTTCTTT.

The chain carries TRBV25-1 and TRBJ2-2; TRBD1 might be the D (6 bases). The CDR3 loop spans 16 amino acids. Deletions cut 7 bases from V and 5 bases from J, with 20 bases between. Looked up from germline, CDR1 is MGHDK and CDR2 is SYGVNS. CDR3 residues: CASTHGQGLLTGELFF. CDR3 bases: TGTGCCAGCACCCACGGGCAGGGGCTTCTAACCGGGGAGCTGTTTTTT.

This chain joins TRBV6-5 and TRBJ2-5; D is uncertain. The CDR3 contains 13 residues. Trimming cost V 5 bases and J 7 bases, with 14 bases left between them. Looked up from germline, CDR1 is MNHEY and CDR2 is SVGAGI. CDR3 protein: CASSDSGYGTQYF. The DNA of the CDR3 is TGTGCCAGCAGTGATTCCGGGTACGGGACCCAGTACTTC.

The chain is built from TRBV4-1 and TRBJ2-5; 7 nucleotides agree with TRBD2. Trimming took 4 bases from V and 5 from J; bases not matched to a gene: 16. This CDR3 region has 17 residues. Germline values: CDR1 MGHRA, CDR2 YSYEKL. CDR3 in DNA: TGCGCCAGCAGCCCGGTGTTGAGCGGGACGACGGGGGAGACCCAGTACTTC. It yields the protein CASSPVLSGTTGETQYF.

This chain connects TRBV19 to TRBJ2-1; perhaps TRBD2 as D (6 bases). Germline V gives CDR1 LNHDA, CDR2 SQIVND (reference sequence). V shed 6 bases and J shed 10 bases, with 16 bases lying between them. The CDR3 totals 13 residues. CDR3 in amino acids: CASRVSGEGEQFF. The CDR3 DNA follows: TGTGCCAGTAGGGTTTCGGGAGAGGGCGAGCAGTTCTTC.

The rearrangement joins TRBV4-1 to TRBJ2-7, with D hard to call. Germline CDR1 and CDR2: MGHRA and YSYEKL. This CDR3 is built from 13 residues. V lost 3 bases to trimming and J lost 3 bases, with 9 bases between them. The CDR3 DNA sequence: TGCGCCAGCAGCCATTCCCCCTACTACGAGCAGTACTTC. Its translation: CASSHSPYYEQYF.

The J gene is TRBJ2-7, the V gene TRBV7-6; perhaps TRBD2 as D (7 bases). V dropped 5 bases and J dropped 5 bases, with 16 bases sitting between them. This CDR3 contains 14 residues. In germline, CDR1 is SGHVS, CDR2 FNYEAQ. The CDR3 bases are TGTGCCAGCAGCCCTAGCGCGGGGGCAAACGAGCAGTACTTC. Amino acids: CASSPSAGANEQYF.

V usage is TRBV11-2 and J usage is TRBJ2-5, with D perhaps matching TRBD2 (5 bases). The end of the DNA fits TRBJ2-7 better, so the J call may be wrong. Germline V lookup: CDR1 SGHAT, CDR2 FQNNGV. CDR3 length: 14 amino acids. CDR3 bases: TGTGCCAGCAGCTCCACTAGTCCCTCCTACGAGCAGTACTTC. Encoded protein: CASSSTSPSYEQYF.

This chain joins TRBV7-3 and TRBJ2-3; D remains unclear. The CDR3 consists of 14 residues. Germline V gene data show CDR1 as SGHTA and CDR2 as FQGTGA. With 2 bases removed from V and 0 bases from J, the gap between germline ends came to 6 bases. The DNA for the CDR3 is TGTGCCAGCAGCTTATTGGGCAGCACAGATACGCAGTATTTT. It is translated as CASSLLGSTDTQYF.

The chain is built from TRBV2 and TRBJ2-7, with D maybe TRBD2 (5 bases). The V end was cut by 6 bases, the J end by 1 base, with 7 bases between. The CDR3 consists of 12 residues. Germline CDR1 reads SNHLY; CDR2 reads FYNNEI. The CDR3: CASSPGSYEQYF. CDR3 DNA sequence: TGTGCCAGCAGCCCGGGGTCCTACGAGCAGTACTTC.

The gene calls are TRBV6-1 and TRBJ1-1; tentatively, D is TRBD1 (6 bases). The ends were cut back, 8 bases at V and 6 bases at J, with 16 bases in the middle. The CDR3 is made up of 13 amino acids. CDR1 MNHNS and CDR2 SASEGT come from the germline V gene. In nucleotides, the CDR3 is TGTGCCAGCCCGAACCCACCAGGGGCTGAAGCTTTCTTT. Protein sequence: CASPNPPGAEAFF.

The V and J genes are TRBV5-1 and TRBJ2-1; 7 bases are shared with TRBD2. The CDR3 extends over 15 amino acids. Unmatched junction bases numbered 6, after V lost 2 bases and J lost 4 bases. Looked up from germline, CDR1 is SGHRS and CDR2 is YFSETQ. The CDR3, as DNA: TGCGCCAGCAGCTTCGGTAGCGGGCTGTACAATGAGCAGTTCTTC. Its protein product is CASSFGSGLYNEQFF.

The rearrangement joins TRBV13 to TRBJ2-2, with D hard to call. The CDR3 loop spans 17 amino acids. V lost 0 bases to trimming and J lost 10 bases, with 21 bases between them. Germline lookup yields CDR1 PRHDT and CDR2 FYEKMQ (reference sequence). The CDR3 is CASSLGRRNPQIQELFF. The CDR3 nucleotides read TGTGCCAGCAGCTTAGGCCGGCGGAACCCTCAGATTCAGGAGCTGTTTTTT.

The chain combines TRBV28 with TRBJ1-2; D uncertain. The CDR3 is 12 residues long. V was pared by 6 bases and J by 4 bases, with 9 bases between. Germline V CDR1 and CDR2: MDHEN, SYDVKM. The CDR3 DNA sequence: TGTGCCAGCAGCCTCGCGGGCTATGGCTACACCTTC. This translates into CASSLAGYGYTF.

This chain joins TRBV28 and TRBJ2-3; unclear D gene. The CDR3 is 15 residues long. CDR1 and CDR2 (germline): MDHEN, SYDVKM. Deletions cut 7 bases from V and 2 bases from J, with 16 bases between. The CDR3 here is CASTRPPGYTDTQYF. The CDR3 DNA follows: TGTGCCAGCACGCGCCCCCCGGGTTACACAGATACGCAGTATTTT.

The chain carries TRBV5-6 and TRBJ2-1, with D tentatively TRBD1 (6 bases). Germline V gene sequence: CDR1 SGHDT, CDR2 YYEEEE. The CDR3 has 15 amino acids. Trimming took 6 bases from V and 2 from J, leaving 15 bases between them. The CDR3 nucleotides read TGTGCCAGCAACCGGATCAGGGGAACCTACAATGAGCAGTTCTTC. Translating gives CASNRIRGTYNEQFF.

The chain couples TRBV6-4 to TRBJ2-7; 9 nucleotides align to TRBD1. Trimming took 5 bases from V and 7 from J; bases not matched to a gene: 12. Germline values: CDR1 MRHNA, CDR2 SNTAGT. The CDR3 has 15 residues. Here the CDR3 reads CASSYDGTGLWEQYF. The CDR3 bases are TGTGCCAGCAGTTACGACGGGACAGGGCTTTGGGAGCAGTACTTC.